This T cell receptor (beta chain) was documented in a study of shared clonotypes between healthy human individuals. Whole-study findings and limits: Sampling covered nothing but blood. Tissue TCR repertoires likely differ from those found in blood.

Germline V gene sequence: CDR1 MNHNS, CDR2 SASEGT. Trimming at V came to 5 bases and at J to 7 bases, leaving 8 bases not matched to a gene. The CDR3 is made up of 15 amino acids. Profiling relied on immunoSEQ multiplex PCR, and the TCRdb table lists in-frame clones only, not all of them. The sample holds about 530,000 clones, 90% to 96% seen once. Points on this clone: Its matching antigen is unknown.

Nashville, Tennessee was home to all donors, each a Caucasian adult. This receptor was taken from a woman in her 30s in good health. Sequencing was done on a sample of naive CD4+ T cells sorted from blood. As to subset: CD45RA+ positively selected. The V gene is TRBV6-1, the J gene TRBJ1-4; TRBD1 matches at 9 bases. CDR3 DNA sequence: TGTGCCAGCAGTAGACGGACAGGGGATACTGAAAAACTGTTTTTT. This encodes CASSRRTGDTEKLFF.